The rows below give T cell receptor beta chains drawn from one sample of a study of blood T cell repertoires in COVID-19. The data were produced by immunoSEQ multiplex PCR, yet TCRdb's version contains in-frame clones alone and is incomplete. The sample carries about 64,000 clones, 86% recorded once. The sequenced material came from peripheral blood. The receptors come from a man in his fifties or sixties with active COVID-19. The CDR3 runs from the conserved cysteine through the conserved F or W. A D gene is named only where the DNA matches it firmly. Size values are once, few and many counts, or a class for expanded clones, and some rows have none.

CDR3 DNA | CDR3 protein | V gene | D gene | clone size | J gene
TGTGCCATCAGTCGACCGGGACAGATGAACACTGAAGCTTTCTTT | CAISRPGQMNTEAFF | TRBV10-3 | TRBD1 | once | TRBJ1-1
TGTGCCAGCAGCTTTCGGGGGGGTAATGGCTACACCTTC | CASSFRGGNGYTF | TRBV27 | . | . | TRBJ1-2
TGCAGCGTTGTGCTAGCGGGAGGGGTCAGTGGTCGCACCGGGGAGCTGTTTTTT | CSVVLAGGVSGRTGELFF | TRBV29-1 | TRBD2 | . | TRBJ2-2
TGTGCCAGCAGCCGGACAGGGGGCTTCACAGATACGCAGTATTTT | CASSRTGGFTDTQYF | TRBV7-7 | TRBD1 | . | TRBJ2-3
TGTGCCAGCAAACAGGCCCATCGGAACACTGAAGCTTTCTTT | CASKQAHRNTEAFF | TRBV6-5 | . | . | TRBJ1-1
TGTGCCAGTAGTATACTTAACAGGGAAGACGAGCAGTACTTC | CASSILNREDEQYF | TRBV19 | . | . | TRBJ2-7
TGTGCCAGCAGCCCCGGGACAGGTGGACGTTACTACTACGAGCAGTACTTC | CASSPGTGGRYYYEQYF | TRBV9 | TRBD1 | . | TRBJ2-7
TGTGCCAGCAGCCACCTCAGGGGGCTAACTAACTATGGCTACACCTTC | CASSHLRGLTNYGYTF | TRBV3-1/TRBV3-2 | TRBD1 | . | TRBJ1-2
TGCGCCAGCAGCCAAGGGCACGGGGGGCAATCGGGAAACACCATATATTTT | CASSQGHGGQSGNTIYF | TRBV4-1 | . | . | TRBJ1-3
TGCGCCAGCAGCCAACCTTTGCGGGGGGGGGAGCAGTACTTC | CASSQPLRGGEQYF | TRBV4-1 | TRBD2 | . | TRBJ2-7
TGTGCCAGCAGCCGGCTGACAGGGGTGCACGAGCAGTACTTC | CASSRLTGVHEQYF | TRBV3-1/TRBV3-2 | TRBD1 | . | TRBJ2-7
TGCGCCAGCAGCCTCAACCGGGACAGGAGCTCCTACGAGCAGTACTTC | CASSLNRDRSSYEQYF | TRBV4-1 | TRBD1 | few | TRBJ2-7
TGTGCCAGCAGCACCGGGACAGGGGGCCCCTACAATGAGCAGTTCTTC | CASSTGTGGPYNEQFF | TRBV5-4 | TRBD1 | . | TRBJ2-1
TGTGCCAGCAGCACCTTGGGGGGGTATCAGCAGTACTTC | CASSTLGGYQQYF | TRBV5-5 | TRBD2 | . | TRBJ2-7
TGTGCCAGCAGCCAATTTGTCAGCTCTGGAAACACCATATATTTT | CASSQFVSSGNTIYF | TRBV14 | . | . | TRBJ1-3
TGTGCCATCAAAGACGGGGATCAGCCCCAGCATTTT | CAIKDGDQPQHF | TRBV7-9 | . | once | TRBJ1-5
TGTGCCAGCAGCACACTCGGGGCAGGGGCCAACGAGCAGTACTTC | CASSTLGAGANEQYF | TRBV7-9 | . | . | TRBJ2-7
TGTGCCAGCAGCTTAACGGGGCGGACGATCTACAATGAGCAGTTCTTC | CASSLTGRTIYNEQFF | TRBV7-3 | . | . | TRBJ2-1
TGTGCCAGTAGCAACCGTGGAGACAGGGCCACTGAAGCTTTCTTT | CASSNRGDRATEAFF | TRBV19 | TRBD1 | . | TRBJ1-1
TGTGCCAGCAACGCGCTGACTAGCTCCTACGAGCAGTACTTC | CASNALTSSYEQYF | TRBV2 | . | . | TRBJ2-7
TGTGCCAGCAGCTCCTGGGGAGGGGGTAGCTATGGCTACACCTTC | CASSSWGGGSYGYTF | TRBV5-4 | . | . | TRBJ1-2
TGTGCCAGCTCACCACGGGCAGAACCCACCTATGGCTACACCTTC | CASSPRAEPTYGYTF | TRBV18 | . | . | TRBJ1-2
TGTGCCAGTAGCCCGGGGGTCCTGGGCGGGGAGCTGTTTTTT | CASSPGVLGGELFF | TRBV19 | . | . | TRBJ2-2
TGCGCCAGCAGCCGTCGGACGGGAGCAACTAATGAAAAACTGTTTTTT | CASSRRTGATNEKLFF | TRBV5-1 | . | . | TRBJ1-4
TGTGCCAGCAGCCTCAAAGGGACAGCTAGAACTAATGAAAAACTGTTTTTT | CASSLKGTARTNEKLFF | TRBV3-1/TRBV3-2 | TRBD1 | . | TRBJ1-4
TGTGCCAGCAGGGCAAGGAACACCGGGGAGCTGTTTTTT | CASRARNTGELFF | TRBV2 | . | . | TRBJ2-2
TGCGCCAGCAGCCAGATAACAGGGACGGTGAATGAAAAACTGTTTTTT | CASSQITGTVNEKLFF | TRBV4-3 | . | . | TRBJ1-4
TGTGCCAGCAGCTTAGGGGCCGGAGGTACGCAGTATTTT | CASSLGAGGTQYF | TRBV11-3 | . | . | TRBJ2-3
TGTGCCAGCAGCTCCCGACAGGGGACCTATAATTCACCCCTCCACTTT | CASSSRQGTYNSPLHF | TRBV11-2 | TRBD1 | . | TRBJ1-6
TGTGCCAGCAGCTTAAAAGGAAGGGGGACCTCTGGAAACACCATATATTTT | CASSLKGRGTSGNTIYF | TRBV7-2 | . | few | TRBJ1-3
TGCGCCAGCAGCCAAGATCCCGGGAGCATGTACGAGCAGTACTTC | CASSQDPGSMYEQYF | TRBV4-3 | . | . | TRBJ2-7
TGTGCCAGCAGCTTAGTTCTAGCTGGGGAGACCCAGTACTTC | CASSLVLAGETQYF | TRBV7-9 | . | . | TRBJ2-5
TGTGCCAGCTCCGCCGGGACTAGCGGGACTGTAGATGAGCAGTTCTTC | CASSAGTSGTVDEQFF | TRBV18 | TRBD2 | . | TRBJ2-1
TGCAGCGTTGTTGAGGGCGGAAAAAATTCACCCCTCCACTTT | CSVVEGGKNSPLHF | TRBV29-1 | . | . | TRBJ1-6
TGTGCCTGGAGCGGAGCCGGGGAGCTGTTTTTT | CAWSGAGELFF | TRBV30 | . | few | TRBJ2-2
TGTGCCAGCAGCGTAGGACAGGGATGGACTGAAGCTTTCTTT | CASSVGQGWTEAFF | TRBV9 | TRBD1 | . | TRBJ1-1
TGTGCCGTCAGGGCCAGGGGGAGTACCACCGGGGAGCTGTTTTTT | CAVRARGSTTGELFF | TRBV7-2 | TRBD1 | . | TRBJ2-2
TGTGCCAGCAGCACTATTAGCGGGAGGGGACAAGAGACCCAGTACTTC | CASSTISGRGQETQYF | TRBV5-4 | TRBD2 | . | TRBJ2-5
TGTGCCAGCAGTTCAGCGACAGGCCCACGCTTTGGAAACACCATATATTTT | CASSSATGPRFGNTIYF | TRBV6-9 | . | . | TRBJ1-3
TGCGCCAGCAGCGCGGGGACGGGAGGGGAGACCCAGTACTTC | CASSAGTGGETQYF | TRBV5-1 | TRBD2 | . | TRBJ2-5
TGTGCCAGCAGCCACCTAGCGGGAGAATCCAATGAGCAGTTCTTC | CASSHLAGESNEQFF | TRBV7-3 | TRBD2 | . | TRBJ2-1
TGCGCCAGCATACCCCAAAACAGGAACACCGGGGAGCTGTTTTTT | CASIPQNRNTGELFF | TRBV10-2 | . | . | TRBJ2-2
TGTGCCAGCAGCTTAGGCAGGGGCGGGGAGACCCAGTACTTC | CASSLGRGGETQYF | TRBV7-6 | . | once | TRBJ2-5
TGTGCCAGCAGTTACCCTCATCGCAGGGCCCAAGAGACCCAGTACTTC | CASSYPHRRAQETQYF | TRBV6-2/TRBV6-3 | . | . | TRBJ2-5
TGTGCCAGCAGCCAAGGCCGACTAGCGACGAGCACAGATACGCAGTATTTT | CASSQGRLATSTDTQYF | TRBV4-2 | TRBD2 | . | TRBJ2-3
TGTGCCAGCAGTCCCGAGCGGGGGCCCACCTACGAGCAGTACTTC | CASSPERGPTYEQYF | TRBV6-5 | TRBD2 | once | TRBJ2-7
TGCGCCAGCAGTTCTTCCCCCCTCCAAGAGACCCAGTACTTC | CASSSSPLQETQYF | TRBV5-1 | . | . | TRBJ2-5
TGCGCCAGCAGCCAAGTCCCAGGGGAAGAGACCCAGTACTTC | CASSQVPGEETQYF | TRBV4-1 | . | . | TRBJ2-5
TGCGCCAGCAGCCAAGCGCGGGAGGTGAAAGACGAGCAGTACTTC | CASSQAREVKDEQYF | TRBV4-1 | TRBD2 | . | TRBJ2-7
TGTGCCACCAGCAGAGGTATACTAGCGGGAGGTGCAGATACGCAGTATTTT | CATSRGILAGGADTQYF | TRBV15 | TRBD2 | . | TRBJ2-3
TGTGCCTGGAGGAAGGGGGGCTCACTAGCGGGACTCTACGAGCAGTACTTC | CAWRKGGSLAGLYEQYF | TRBV30 | TRBD2 | . | TRBJ2-7
TGTGCCAGCAGCCCGCGGGGGGGGGAGGCCCAGTACTTC | CASSPRGGEAQYF | TRBV7-9 | TRBD2 | . | TRBJ2-5
TGTGCCAGCACCCAGGGGGTGAACACTGAAGCTTTCTTT | CASTQGVNTEAFF | TRBV9 | TRBD1 | . | TRBJ1-1
TGTGCCAGCAGTTTAGGGACAGGGATTGGCAATCAGCCCCAGCATTTT | CASSLGTGIGNQPQHF | TRBV28 | TRBD1 | few | TRBJ1-5
TGTGCCACCAGCAGAGAGAGGGGACAGGGCTACGAGCAGTACTTC | CATSRERGQGYEQYF | TRBV15 | TRBD1 | . | TRBJ2-7
TGCGCCAGCGGGGGGGCGGTCCTAGCGGGGACGAGGAATGAGCAGTTCTTC | CASGGAVLAGTRNEQFF | TRBV10-2 | TRBD2 | . | TRBJ2-1
TGTGCCAGCAGCTTAGGTCAGGGAAGTGCTGGAAACACCATATATTTT | CASSLGQGSAGNTIYF | TRBV7-2 | . | . | TRBJ1-3